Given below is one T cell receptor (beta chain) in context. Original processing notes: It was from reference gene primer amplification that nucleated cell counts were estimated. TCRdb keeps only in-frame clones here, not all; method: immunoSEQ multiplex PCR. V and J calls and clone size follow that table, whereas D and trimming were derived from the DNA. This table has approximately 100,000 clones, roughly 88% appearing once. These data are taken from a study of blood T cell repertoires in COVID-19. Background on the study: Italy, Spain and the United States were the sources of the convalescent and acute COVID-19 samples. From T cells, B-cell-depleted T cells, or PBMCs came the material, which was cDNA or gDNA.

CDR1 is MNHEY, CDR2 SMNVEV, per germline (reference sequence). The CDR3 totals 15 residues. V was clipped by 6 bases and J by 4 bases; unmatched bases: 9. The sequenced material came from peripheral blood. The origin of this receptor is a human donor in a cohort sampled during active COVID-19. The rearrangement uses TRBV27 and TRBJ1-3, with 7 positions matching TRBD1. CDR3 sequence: CASSPDRVPGNTIYF. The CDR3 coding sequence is TGTGCCAGCAGCCCCGACAGGGTCCCCGGAAACACCATATATTTT.